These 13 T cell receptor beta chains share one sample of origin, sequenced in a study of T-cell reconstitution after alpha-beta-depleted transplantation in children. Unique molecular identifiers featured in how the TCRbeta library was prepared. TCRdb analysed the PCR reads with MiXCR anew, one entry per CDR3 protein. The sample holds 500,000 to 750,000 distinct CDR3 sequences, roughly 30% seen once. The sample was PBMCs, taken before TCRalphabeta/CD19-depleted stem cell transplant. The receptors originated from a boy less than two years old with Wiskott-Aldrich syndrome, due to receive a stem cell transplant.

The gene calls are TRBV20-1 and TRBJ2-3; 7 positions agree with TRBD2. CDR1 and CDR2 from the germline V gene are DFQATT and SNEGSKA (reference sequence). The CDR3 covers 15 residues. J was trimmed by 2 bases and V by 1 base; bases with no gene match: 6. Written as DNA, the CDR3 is TGCAGTGCTAGAGCCCTAGCGGTTAACACAGATACGCAGTATTTT. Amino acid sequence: CSARALAVNTDTQYF.

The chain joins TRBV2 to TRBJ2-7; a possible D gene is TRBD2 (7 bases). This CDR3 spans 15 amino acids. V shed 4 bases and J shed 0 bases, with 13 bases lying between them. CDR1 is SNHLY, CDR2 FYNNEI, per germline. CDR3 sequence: CASSVGGLSSYEQYF. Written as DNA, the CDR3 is TGTGCCAGCAGTGTGGGGGGGCTAAGCTCCTACGAGCAGTACTTC.

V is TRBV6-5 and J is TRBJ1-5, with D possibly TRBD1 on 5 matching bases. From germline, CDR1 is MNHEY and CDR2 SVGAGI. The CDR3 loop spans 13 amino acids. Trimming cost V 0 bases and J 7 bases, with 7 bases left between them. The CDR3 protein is CASSYSKGQPQHF. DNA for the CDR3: TGTGCCAGCAGTTACTCAAAGGGGCAGCCCCAGCATTTT.

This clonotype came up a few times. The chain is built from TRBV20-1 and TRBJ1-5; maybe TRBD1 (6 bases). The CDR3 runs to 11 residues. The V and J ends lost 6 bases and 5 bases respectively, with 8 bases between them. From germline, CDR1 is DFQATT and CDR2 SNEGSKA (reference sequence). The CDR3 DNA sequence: TGCAGTGCCGCAGGGGATCAGCCCCAGCATTTT. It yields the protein CSAAGDQPQHF.

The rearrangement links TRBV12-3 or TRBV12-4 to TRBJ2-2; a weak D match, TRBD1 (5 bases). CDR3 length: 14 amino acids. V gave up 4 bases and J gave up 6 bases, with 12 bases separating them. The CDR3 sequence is CASSSPGYPGELFF. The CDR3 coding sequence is TGTGCCAGCAGTTCCCCAGGGTACCCCGGGGAGCTGTTTTTT.

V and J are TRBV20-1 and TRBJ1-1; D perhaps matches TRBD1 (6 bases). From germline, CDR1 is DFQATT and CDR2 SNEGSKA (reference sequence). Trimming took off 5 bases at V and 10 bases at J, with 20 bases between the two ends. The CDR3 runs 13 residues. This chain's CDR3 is CSAPSGGQGRAFF. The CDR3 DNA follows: TGCAGTGCTCCCTCGGGGGGGCAGGGAAGAGCTTTCTTT.

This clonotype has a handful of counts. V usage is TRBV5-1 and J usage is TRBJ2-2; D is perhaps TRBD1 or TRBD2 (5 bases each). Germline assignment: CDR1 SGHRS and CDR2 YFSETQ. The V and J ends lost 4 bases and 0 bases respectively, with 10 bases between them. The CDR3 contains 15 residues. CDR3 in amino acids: CASSVLGANTGELFF. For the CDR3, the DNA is TGCGCCAGCAGCGTACTAGGGGCGAACACCGGGGAGCTGTTTTTT.

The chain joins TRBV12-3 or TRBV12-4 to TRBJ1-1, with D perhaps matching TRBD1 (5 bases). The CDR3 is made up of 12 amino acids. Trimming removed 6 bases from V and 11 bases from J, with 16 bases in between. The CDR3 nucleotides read TGTGCCAGCAGACAGGAGCGGGGGGGGGCTTTCTTT. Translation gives CASRQERGGAFF.

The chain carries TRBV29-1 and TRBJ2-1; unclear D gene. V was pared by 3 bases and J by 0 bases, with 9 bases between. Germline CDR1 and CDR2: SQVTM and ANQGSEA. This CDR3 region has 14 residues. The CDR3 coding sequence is TGCAGCGTTGAGGAGCCTAGCTCCTACAATGAGCAGTTCTTC. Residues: CSVEEPSSYNEQFF.

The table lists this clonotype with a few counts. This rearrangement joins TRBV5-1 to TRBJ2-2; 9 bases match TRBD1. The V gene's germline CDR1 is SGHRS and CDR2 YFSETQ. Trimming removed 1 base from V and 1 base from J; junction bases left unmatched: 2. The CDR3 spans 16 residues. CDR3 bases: TGCGCCAGCAGCTTGACAGGGGGCAGGAACACCGGGGAGCTGTTTTTT. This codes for CASSLTGGRNTGELFF.

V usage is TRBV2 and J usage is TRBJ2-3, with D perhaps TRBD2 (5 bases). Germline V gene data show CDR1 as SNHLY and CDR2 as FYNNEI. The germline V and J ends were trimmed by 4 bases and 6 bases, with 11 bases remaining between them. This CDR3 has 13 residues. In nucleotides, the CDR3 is TGTGCCAGCAGTGCTGAGGGTCGGGATACGCAGTATTTT. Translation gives CASSAEGRDTQYF.

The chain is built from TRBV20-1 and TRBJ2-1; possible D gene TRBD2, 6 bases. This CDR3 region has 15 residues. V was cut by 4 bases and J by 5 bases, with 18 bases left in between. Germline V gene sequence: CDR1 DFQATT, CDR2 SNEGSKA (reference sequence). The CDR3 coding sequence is TGCAGTGCTATTCCGGGACTCGCGATTAACAATGAGCAGTTCTTC. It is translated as CSAIPGLAINNEQFF.

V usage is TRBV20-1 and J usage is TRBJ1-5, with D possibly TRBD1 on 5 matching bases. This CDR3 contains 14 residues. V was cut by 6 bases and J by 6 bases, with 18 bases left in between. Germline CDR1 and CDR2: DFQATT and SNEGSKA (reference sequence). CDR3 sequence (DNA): TGCAGTGCGACATACGGGATTGGGGGTCAGCCCCAGCATTTT. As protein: CSATYGIGGQPQHF.